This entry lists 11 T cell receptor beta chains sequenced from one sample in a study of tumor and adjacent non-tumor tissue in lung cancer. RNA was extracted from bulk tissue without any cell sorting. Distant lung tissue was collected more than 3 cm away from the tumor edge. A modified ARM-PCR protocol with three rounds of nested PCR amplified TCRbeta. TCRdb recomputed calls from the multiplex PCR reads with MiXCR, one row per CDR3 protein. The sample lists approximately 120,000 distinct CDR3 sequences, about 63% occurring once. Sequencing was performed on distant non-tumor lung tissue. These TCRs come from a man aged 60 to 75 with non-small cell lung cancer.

The CDR3 spells CSATLAGGSSYEQYF. The CDR3 DNA reads as TGCAGTGCTACACTAGCGGGTGGAAGCTCCTACGAGCAGTACTTC. The chain combines TRBV20-1 with TRBJ2-7, with 9 bases aligning to TRBD2. The trim removed 4 bases at V and 0 bases at J, leaving 7 bases unmatched. This CDR3 comprises 15 residues. The germline V gene encodes CDR1 DFQATT and CDR2 SNEGSKA (reference sequence).

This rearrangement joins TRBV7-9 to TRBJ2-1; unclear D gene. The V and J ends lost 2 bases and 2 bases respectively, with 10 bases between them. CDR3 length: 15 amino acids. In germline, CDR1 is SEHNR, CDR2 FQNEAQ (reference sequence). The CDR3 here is CASSLRGMTYNEQFF. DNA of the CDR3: TGTGCCAGCAGCTTACGTGGGATGACCTACAATGAGCAGTTCTTC.

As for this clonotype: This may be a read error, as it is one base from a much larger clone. CDR3 coding DNA: TGCAGTGCTGGGGGGGGGCTAGCAGGATACAATGGGCAGTTCTTC. Protein: CSAGGGLAGYNGQFF. J is TRBJ2-1 and V is TRBV20-1, with D maybe TRBD2 (7 bases). Germline CDR1 DFQATT, CDR2 SNEGSKA (reference sequence). The CDR3 totals 15 residues.

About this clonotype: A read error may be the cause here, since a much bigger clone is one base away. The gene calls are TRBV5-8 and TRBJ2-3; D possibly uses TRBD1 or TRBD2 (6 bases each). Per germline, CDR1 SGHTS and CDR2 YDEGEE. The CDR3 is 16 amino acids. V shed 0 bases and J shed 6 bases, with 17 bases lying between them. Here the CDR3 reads CASSLEGDCVLDTQYF. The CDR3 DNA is TGTGCCAGCAGCTTGGAGGGGGACTGTGTTTTGGATACGCAGTATTTT.

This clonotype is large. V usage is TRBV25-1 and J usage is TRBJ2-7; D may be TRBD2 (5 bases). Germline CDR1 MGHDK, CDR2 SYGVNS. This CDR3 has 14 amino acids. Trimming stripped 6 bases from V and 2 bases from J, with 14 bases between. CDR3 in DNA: TGTGCCAGCAGCGGTAGGGCGGGTACCTACGAGCAGTACTTC. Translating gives CASSGRAGTYEQYF.

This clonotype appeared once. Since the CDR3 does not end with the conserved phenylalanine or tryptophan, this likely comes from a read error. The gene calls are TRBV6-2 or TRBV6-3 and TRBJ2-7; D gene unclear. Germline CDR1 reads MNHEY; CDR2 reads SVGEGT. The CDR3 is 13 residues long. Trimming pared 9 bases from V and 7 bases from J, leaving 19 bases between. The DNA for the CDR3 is TGTGCCAGTAGTCGTGTACAGCTCCGGGAGCAGTACTAC. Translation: CASSRVQLREQYY.

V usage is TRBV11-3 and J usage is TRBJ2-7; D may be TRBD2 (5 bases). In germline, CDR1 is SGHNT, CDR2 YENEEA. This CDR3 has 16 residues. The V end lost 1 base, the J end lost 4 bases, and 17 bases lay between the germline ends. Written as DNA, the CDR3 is TGTGCCAGCAGCTTAGGCGGCGGGCACGCCGGGTACGAGCAGTACTTC. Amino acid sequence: CASSLGGGHAGYEQYF.

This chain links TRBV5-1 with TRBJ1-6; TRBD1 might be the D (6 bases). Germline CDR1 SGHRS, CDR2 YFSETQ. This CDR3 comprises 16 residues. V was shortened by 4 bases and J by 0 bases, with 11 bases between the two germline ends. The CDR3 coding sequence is TGCGCCAGCAGCCACAGGGAGGGCTCCTATAATTCACCCCTCCACTTT. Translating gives CASSHREGSYNSPLHF. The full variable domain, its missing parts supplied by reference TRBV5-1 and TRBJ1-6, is KAGVTQTPRYLIKTRGQQVTLSCSPISGHRSVSWYQQTPGQGLQFLFEYFSETQRNKGNFPGRFSGRQFSNSRSEMNVSTLELGDSALYLCASSHREGSYNSPLHFGNGTRLTVT.

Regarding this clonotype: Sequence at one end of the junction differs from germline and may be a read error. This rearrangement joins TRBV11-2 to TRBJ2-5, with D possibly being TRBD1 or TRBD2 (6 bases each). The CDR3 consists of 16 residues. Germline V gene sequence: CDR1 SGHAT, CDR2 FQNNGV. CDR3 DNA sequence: TGTGCCATCAGCCCCCGTACTAGGGGGGTGGGGGAGACCCTGTACTTC. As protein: CAISPRTRGVGETLYF. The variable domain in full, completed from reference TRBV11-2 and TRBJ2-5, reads EAGVAQSPRYKIIEKRQSVAFWCNPISGHATLYWYQQILGQGPKLLIQFQNNGVVDDSQLPKDRFSAERLKGVDSTLKIQPAKLEDSAVYLCAISPRTRGVGETLYFGPGTRLLVL.

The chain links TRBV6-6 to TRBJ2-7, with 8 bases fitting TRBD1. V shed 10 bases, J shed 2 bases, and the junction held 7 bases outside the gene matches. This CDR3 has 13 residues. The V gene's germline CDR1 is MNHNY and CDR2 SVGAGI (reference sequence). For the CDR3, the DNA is TGTGCCATCGCCACACAGGGGGCCTACGAGCAGTACTTC. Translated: CAIATQGAYEQYF.

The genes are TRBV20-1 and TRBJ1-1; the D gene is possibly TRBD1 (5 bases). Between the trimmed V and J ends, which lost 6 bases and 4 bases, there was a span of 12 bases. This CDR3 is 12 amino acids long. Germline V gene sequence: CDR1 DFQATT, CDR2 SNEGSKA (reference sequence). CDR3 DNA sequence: TGCAGTGCCCAGGTGGGGGGCACTGAAGCTTTCTTT. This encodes CSAQVGGTEAFF.